This is a list of T cell receptor beta chains from one sample in a study of T cell repertoires in cytomegalovirus infection. TCRdb recomputed calls from the reads with MiXCR, one row per CDR3 protein. The sample contains hundreds of thousands of distinct CDR3 sequences, about 11% of which appear only once. The material sequenced was PBMCs. The origin of the receptors is a human donor in good health (CMV status not recorded). Some clones in this sample may be carry-over from other donors' samples. CDR3s include the opening cysteine and the closing phenylalanine or tryptophan. Each record gives: D gene, J gene, V gene, CDR3 protein. A D gene is named only where the DNA matches it firmly.

TRBD1,TRBJ2-2,TRBV7-3,CASSPTGGQGANTGELFF
NA,TRBJ2-7,TRBV6-2/TRBV6-3,CASSQDRVKQYF
NA,TRBJ1-4,TRBV19,CASSTTPGGEKLFF
NA,TRBJ2-7,TRBV5-1,CASSLVPLGSSYEQYF
NA,TRBJ2-1,TRBV7-9,CASSPTRQGFNEQFF
NA,TRBJ1-1,TRBV28,CASKGFTEAFF
TRBD1,TRBJ2-2,TRBV10-3,CATSVDRVTTGELFF
TRBD2,TRBJ2-2,TRBV5-4,CASSSLLAGDGGELFF
NA,TRBJ2-5,TRBV4-2,CASSPERMLQETQYF
NA,TRBJ2-7,TRBV10-3,CAISDSEYSYEQYF
NA,TRBJ1-1,TRBV12-5,CASGFAQGWAEAFF
NA,TRBJ1-2,TRBV5-6,CASRREGTVTGYTF
NA,TRBJ2-1,TRBV29-1,CSVEGRNEQFF
NA,TRBJ1-1,TRBV11-2,CASSPRLTQGYTEAFF
NA,TRBJ1-6,TRBV7-9,CASSSDSYNSPLHF
NA,TRBJ2-1,TRBV7-9,CASSPPGAGPGEQFF
NA,TRBJ1-5,TRBV29-1,CSVGGGKNQPQHF
TRBD2,TRBJ2-7,TRBV27,CASTPLAGRTSSYEQYF
NA,TRBJ2-3,TRBV12-3/TRBV12-4,CASKEDSSTDTQYF
NA,TRBJ2-2,TRBV6-1,CASGTHYTGELFF
NA,TRBJ2-5,TRBV7-2,CASSLRRGTGPRGETQYF
NA,TRBJ2-5,TRBV5-1,CASSVGPRETQYF
TRBD1,TRBJ2-2,TRBV12-5,CASGPTDRGGTGELFF
NA,TRBJ1-2,TRBV7-2,CASSPSLQGVGGVHGYTF
TRBD2,TRBJ2-7,TRBV12-3/TRBV12-4,CASSLTSGPYEQYF
NA,TRBJ2-1,TRBV9,CASSVGGGRDNEQFF
NA,TRBJ1-1,TRBV11-1,CASGSILNTEAFF
NA,TRBJ2-1,TRBV15,CATSREPGPSYNEQFF
TRBD1,TRBJ1-1,TRBV18,CASSQGLGRGRNTEAFF
NA,TRBJ2-1,TRBV7-3,CASSLIPGVRYNEQFF
NA,TRBJ2-7,TRBV5-1,CASSLDRVAYEQYF